This T cell receptor (beta chain) was observed in a study of beta chain features in type 1 diabetes. The study's findings and limits: Type 1 diabetes patients had TCRB CDR3s that were shorter (moderately but significantly so) in all four CD4+ subsets.

The CDR3 is 14 residues long. V lost 6 bases and J 2 bases, leaving 14 bases between the germline ends. CDR1 PRHDT and CDR2 FYEKMQ come from the germline V gene (reference sequence). The sample holds a few counts of this clone. Its cognate antigen is unknown. What was sequenced were expressed TCRB transcripts, since all of the isolated RNA had been reverse transcribed. Using immunoSEQ multiplex PCR, the repertoire was profiled, and TCRdb retains in-frame clones only, with some absent. The table includes about 660,000 clones, over 13% detected once. This clonotype originated in a man younger than 30 with type 1 diabetes. Sequencing was done on a sample of naive CD4+ T cells from blood. This chain joins TRBV13 and TRBJ2-7; D tentatively fits TRBD1 or TRBD2 (5 bases each). The CDR3 coding sequence is TGTGCCAGCAGTGGGGGACGGCAGACCTACGAGCAGTACTTC. This gives the protein CASSGGRQTYEQYF. Full variable domain (missing parts from reference TRBV13 and TRBJ2-7): AAGVIQSPRHLIKEKRETATLKCYPIPRHDTVYWYQQGPGQDPQFLISFYEKMQSDKGSIPDRFSAQQFSDYHSELNMSSLELGDSALYFCASSGGRQTYEQYFGPGTRLTVT.